This passage covers 25 T cell receptor beta chains from one sample sequenced in a study of cytomegalovirus exposure and HLA in healthy donors. A multiplex PCR was run with 60 Vbeta primers and 13 Jbeta primers. Measured with immunoSEQ multiplex PCR; TCRdb has only the in-frame clones, and not every one. The data show some 150,000 clones, approximately 80% seen once. The sequencing sample was made of PBMCs. The receptors originated from a woman aged 18-29 years in good health and CMV-seronegative.

V usage is TRBV28 and J usage is TRBJ1-1; the match to TRBD1 covers 7 bases. Per germline, CDR1 MDHEN and CDR2 SYDVKM. The V and J ends lost 6 bases and 5 bases, in that order; junction bases with no gene match: 3. The CDR3 has 12 residues. CDR3 nucleotide sequence: TGTGCCAGCAGGACAGGGTCGACTGAAGCTTTCTTT. Amino acids: CASRTGSTEAFF. The entire variable domain, with the rest obtained from reference TRBV28 and TRBJ1-1, is as follows: DVKVTQSSRYLVKRTGEKVFLECVQDMDHENMFWYRQDPGLGLRLIYFSYDVKMKEKGDIPEGYSVSREKKERFSLILESASTNQTSMYLCASRTGSTEAFFGQGTRLTVV.

The chain joins TRBV28 to TRBJ1-1; 10 bases align to TRBD1. Trimming took 7 bases from V and 6 from J; bases not matched to a gene: 17. Germline CDR1 and CDR2: MDHEN and SYDVKM. The CDR3 has 17 residues. CDR3 in amino acids: CASNLRDRGRRGAEAFF. The CDR3 DNA sequence: TGTGCCAGCAACCTCCGGGACAGGGGTCGAAGGGGCGCTGAAGCTTTCTTT.

This clone was recorded a few times. The genes are TRBV15 and TRBJ2-7; D ambiguous. Germline V gives CDR1 LNHNV, CDR2 YYDKDF (reference sequence). CDR3 length: 13 amino acids. Trimming left V 0 bases short and J 4 bases short, with 7 bases between. CDR3 sequence: CATSRDFRYEQYF. The CDR3 bases are TGTGCCACCAGCAGAGATTTCAGGTACGAGCAGTACTTC.

CDR3 DNA sequence: TGTGCCACCAGCAGGGACAGGACAGATACGCAGTATTTT. Its protein product is CATSRDRTDTQYF. The chain combines TRBV15 with TRBJ2-3; 7 bases are a match to TRBD1. CDR3 length: 13 amino acids. Germline CDR1 reads LNHNV; CDR2 reads YYDKDF (reference sequence). J gave up 3 bases and V 3 bases, and 0 bases lay outside the gene matches.

This clone was observed a few times. The rearrangement links TRBV5-6 to TRBJ2-1; tentative D call: TRBD2 (6 bases). The germline CDR1 and CDR2 sequences are SGHDT and YYEEEE. The CDR3 has 14 residues. With 10 bases removed from V and 5 bases from J, the gap between germline ends came to 19 bases. This chain's CDR3 is CASLGLAEDNEQFF. The CDR3 region has the DNA TGTGCCTCGCTGGGTTTAGCGGAGGACAATGAGCAGTTCTTC.

In the case of this clone: It is likely a read error, because the conserved phenylalanine at the end of the CDR3 is missing. No DNA is shown, since the ends of the CDR3 on it are uncertain; the CDR3 is the one TCRdb lists. V is TRBV11-3 and J is TRBJ2-7; the table's TRBD1 call for D was not verified on the DNA. The germline CDR1 and CDR2 sequences are SGHNT and YENEEA. The CDR3 is 13 residues long, counting both termini. The CDR3 spells CASSLNPAGTPNI.

V usage is TRBV7-8 and J usage is TRBJ1-1; D is uncertain. The germline V gene encodes CDR1 SGHVS and CDR2 FQNEAQ. Deletions cut 5 bases from V and 5 bases from J, with 15 bases between. The CDR3 has 14 residues. CDR3 bases: TGTGCCAGCAGCCCTAGGGCCCGAGGGACTGAAGCTTTCTTT. Its protein product is CASSPRARGTEAFF.

The chain is built from TRBV7-3 and TRBJ1-1; D unclear. V lost 0 bases to trimming and J lost 3 bases, with 8 bases between them. This CDR3 has 14 amino acids. Germline V gene data show CDR1 as SGHTA and CDR2 as FQGTGA. CDR3 nucleotide sequence: TGTGCCAGCAGCTTAACGGGTGGAGACACTGAAGCTTTCTTT. It yields the protein CASSLTGGDTEAFF.

The V call is TRBV28, the J call TRBJ2-3, with D perhaps matching TRBD2 (6 bases). CDR1 is MDHEN and CDR2 is SYDVKM in the germline V gene. The CDR3 loop spans 14 amino acids. V gave up 5 bases and J gave up 4 bases, with 13 bases separating them. The CDR3 spells CASSPTTGADTQYF. Written as DNA, the CDR3 is TGTGCCAGCAGTCCAACCACGGGGGCAGATACGCAGTATTTT.

For the CDR3, the DNA is TGTGCCAGTACCAAAAAGACTAGCGGGAGCTACAATCGAGGCAATGAGCAGTTCTTC. Translating gives CASTKKTSGSYNRGNEQFF. The rearrangement links TRBV19 to TRBJ2-1; 12 bases align to TRBD2. Germline CDR1 is LNHDA and CDR2 is SQIVND (reference sequence). The CDR3 extends over 19 amino acids. V trimming: 7 bases; J trimming: 6 bases; junction bases outside the gene matches: 19. Drawing the rest from reference TRBV19 and TRBJ2-1, the complete variable domain is DGGITQSPKYLFRKEGQNVTLSCEQNLNHDAMYWYRQDPGQGLRLIYYSQIVNDFQKGDIAEGYSVSREKKESFPLTVTSAQKNPTAFYLCASTKKTSGSYNRGNEQFFGPGTRLTVL.

V gene TRBV7-9 combines with J gene TRBJ2-7; 7 bases match TRBD2. The germline gives CDR1 SEHNR, CDR2 FQNEAQ (reference sequence). J lost 4 bases, V lost 2 bases, and 5 bases had no gene match. The CDR3 runs to 14 residues. The CDR3 reads CASSLPSGMYEQYF. The CDR3 DNA reads as TGTGCCAGCAGCTTACCCAGCGGGATGTACGAGCAGTACTTC.

The chain recombines TRBV5-6 with TRBJ2-3; the D gene is possibly TRBD1 (5 bases). The CDR3 runs to 13 residues. Germline assignment: CDR1 SGHDT and CDR2 YYEEEE. Trimming took off 0 bases at V and 6 bases at J, with 8 bases between the two ends. The CDR3 spells CASSLGAGDTQYF. CDR3 nucleotide sequence: TGTGCCAGCAGCTTGGGTGCAGGGGATACGCAGTATTTT. Together with reference TRBV5-6 and TRBJ2-3, the CDR3 gives the full variable domain: DAGVTQSPTHLIKTRGQQVTLRCSPKSGHDTVSWYQQALGQGPQFIFQYYEEEERQRGNFPDRFSGHQFPNYSSELNVNALLLGDSALYLCASSLGAGDTQYFGPGTRLTVL.

The sample holds a few counts of this clone. DNA for the CDR3: TGTGCCAGCCGACCTGGGGGACAGGGACCTTCTAACACTGAAGCTTTCTTT. It translates to CASRPGGQGPSNTEAFF. The J gene is TRBJ1-1, the V gene TRBV28; 9 bases map to TRBD1. Trimming removed 8 bases from V and 2 bases from J; junction bases left unmatched: 15. The CDR3 is made up of 17 amino acids. Germline V gene data show CDR1 as MDHEN and CDR2 as SYDVKM.

The chain links TRBV2 to TRBJ1-1; 7 bases fit TRBD1. Germline V gene lookup returns CDR1 SNHLY and CDR2 FYNNEI. V lost 6 bases to trimming and J lost 5 bases; unmatched junction nucleotides: 6. The CDR3 spans 13 residues. CDR3 sequence: CASRGQMWTEAFF. In nucleotides, the CDR3 is TGTGCCAGCAGGGGACAGATGTGGACTGAAGCTTTCTTT.

The rearrangement joins TRBV29-1 to TRBJ2-2; 9 bases are shared with TRBD1. J was trimmed by 8 bases and V by 4 bases; bases with no gene match: 5. The CDR3 runs 13 residues. Germline loops: CDR1 SQVTM, CDR2 ANQGSEA. The DNA for the CDR3 is TGCAGCGTTGTCAGGACAGGGGCTGGGGAGCTGTTTTTT. It translates to CSVVRTGAGELFF.

V is TRBV7-9 and J is TRBJ2-1; TRBD1 matches at 8 bases. Trimming at V came to 5 bases and at J to 1 base, leaving 10 bases not matched to a gene. The CDR3 consists of 17 residues. Germline CDR1 reads SEHNR; CDR2 reads FQNEAQ (reference sequence). The CDR3 is CASSPHRQGYSYNEQFF. In DNA, the CDR3 is TGTGCCAGCAGCCCCCACCGACAGGGGTATTCCTACAATGAGCAGTTCTTC.

The table lists this clone with a count of one. The rearrangement uses TRBV5-1 and TRBJ2-7, with D possibly TRBD2 on 5 matching bases. Trimming removed 0 bases from V and 0 bases from J, with 10 bases in between. CDR1 and CDR2 (germline): SGHRS, YFSETQ. The CDR3 runs to 15 residues. This CDR3 is CASSLEAGSSYEQYF. The CDR3 DNA follows: TGCGCCAGCAGCTTGGAGGCGGGTAGCTCCTACGAGCAGTACTTC.

The V and J genes are TRBV5-5 and TRBJ1-5, with D possibly matching TRBD1 (6 bases). The CDR3 length is 14 residues. Germline CDR1 is SGHKS and CDR2 is YYEKEE (reference sequence). V lost 4 bases and J lost 7, with 15 bases in between. The CDR3 DNA sequence: TGTGCCAGCAGCGGGGGCATTTATGAGCAGCCCCAGCATTTT. It translates to CASSGGIYEQPQHF.

The gene calls are TRBV11-3 and TRBJ2-5; weak D call: TRBD1 (6 bases). The V and J ends lost 0 bases and 5 bases respectively, with 13 bases between them. Germline CDR1 SGHNT, CDR2 YENEEA. This CDR3 is 15 amino acids long. CDR3: CASSLDTQGAETQYF. The DNA for the CDR3 is TGTGCCAGCAGCTTAGACACACAGGGAGCGGAGACCCAGTACTTC.

This chain connects TRBV30 to TRBJ1-6; 10 positions match TRBD1. Germline V gene sequence: CDR1 GTSNPN, CDR2 SVGIG (reference sequence). The V gene end was trimmed by 5 bases and the J gene end by 11 bases; junction bases not matched to a gene: 6. This CDR3 is 13 amino acids long. The CDR3 here is CAWDGDRGTPLHF. The CDR3 DNA sequence: TGTGCCTGGGACGGGGACAGGGGCACACCCCTCCACTTT.

CDR3 nucleotide sequence: TGTGCCAGCAGCCAAGTTCTAGCGGGAGATGAGCAGTTCTTC. Translated: CASSQVLAGDEQFF. The genes are TRBV4-2 and TRBJ2-1, with 10 nucleotides matching TRBD2. Germline trimming cut 1 base from V and 8 bases from J; bases unmatched to any gene: 2. The germline V gene has CDR1 LGHNA and CDR2 YNFKEQ. The CDR3 sequence is 14 residues long.

J is TRBJ2-2 and V is TRBV7-3, with TRBD2 as a possible D gene (6 bases). V dropped 5 bases and J dropped 2 bases, with 9 bases sitting between them. Germline loops: CDR1 SGHTA, CDR2 FQGTGA. The CDR3 has 14 residues. CDR3 sequence: CASSPGTNTGELFF. The DNA of the CDR3 is TGTGCCAGCAGCCCCGGGACTAACACCGGGGAGCTGTTTTTT.

This chain joins TRBV4-1 and TRBJ2-1; unclear D gene. The germline CDR1 and CDR2 sequences are MGHRA and YSYEKL. Trimming pared 5 bases from V and 8 bases from J, leaving 16 bases between. The CDR3 loop spans 14 amino acids. The CDR3 loop reads CASSAPSIEDEQFF. CDR3 sequence (DNA): TGCGCCAGCAGCGCTCCATCGATCGAGGATGAGCAGTTCTTC.

This chain joins TRBV6-1 and TRBJ2-7; TRBD2 aligns across 10 bases. The germline CDR1 and CDR2 sequences are MNHNS and SASEGT. With 3 bases clipped from V and 5 bases from J, the junction kept 7 bases outside the gene matches. The length of the CDR3 is 15 residues. CDR3 bases: TGTGCCAGCAGTGACGACTCTAGCGGGAGCGACGAGCAGTACTTC. It encodes CASSDDSSGSDEQYF.

The V and J genes are TRBV25-1 and TRBJ2-1; TRBD1 agrees at 8 bases. The ends lost 7 bases at V and 6 bases at J; junction bases unmatched: 14. The CDR3 runs to 16 residues. Germline V gene sequence: CDR1 MGHDK, CDR2 SYGVNS. The CDR3: CASTQSRTGWANEQFF. Written as DNA, the CDR3 is TGTGCCAGCACCCAGAGCCGGACAGGGTGGGCCAATGAGCAGTTCTTC.